Below, one TCR beta chain is given with its context. Its antigen is not known. The entry originates in a study of long-term antiretroviral therapy in people with HIV. Regarding the study as a whole: When set beside controls, HIV repertoires had CDR3 length ranges that were narrower. Diversity went up after ART and still fell short of transplant donor controls.

This was the immunoSEQ v3.0 assay at survey level. Sequencing had a target that covered 40,000-50,000 T-cell genomes per sample. Profiled with immunoSEQ multiplex PCR; TCRdb holds only in-frame clones, not every one. Of 30,000 to 40,000 clones in the sample, roughly 76% were seen once. The samples, holding about 0.85-10 million cryopreserved PBMC, were thawed before DNA extraction was carried out. CDR1 MNHNS and CDR2 SASEGT come from the germline V gene. The length of the CDR3 is 19 residues. Between the trimmed V and J ends, which lost 0 bases and 7 bases, there was a span of 25 bases. The chain is built from TRBV6-1 and TRBJ2-1; TRBD1 or TRBD2 may be the D gene (6 bases each). Sequenced material: unsorted PBMCs, taken 1.5 years after starting antiretroviral therapy. This TCR was recovered from a man in his late teens or twenties with HIV. Here the CDR3 DNA reads TGTGCCAGCAGTGAAGCCTGGGTCAGAGGGACCTCGGGGGCGAATGAGCAGTTCTTC. Translated, it gives CASSEAWVRGTSGANEQFF.